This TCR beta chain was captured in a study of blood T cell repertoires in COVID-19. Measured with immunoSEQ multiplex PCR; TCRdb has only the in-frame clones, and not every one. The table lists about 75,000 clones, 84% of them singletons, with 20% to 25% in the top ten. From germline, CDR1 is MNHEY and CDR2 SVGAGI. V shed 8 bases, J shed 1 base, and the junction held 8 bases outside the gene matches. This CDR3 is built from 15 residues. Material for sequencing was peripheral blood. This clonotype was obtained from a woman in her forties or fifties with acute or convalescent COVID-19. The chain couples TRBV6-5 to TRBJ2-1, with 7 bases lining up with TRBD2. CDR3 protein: CASYERGASYNEQFF. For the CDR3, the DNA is TGTGCCAGCTATGAGCGGGGAGCTTCCTACAATGAGCAGTTCTTC.